The 18 T cell receptor beta chains reported below all come from one sample, sequenced in a study of Ad26.COV2.S vaccination and SARS-CoV-2 variants. Treatment reported: roughly 20 received Ad26.COV2.S at low or high dose, single or two shots; about five received placebo; per-sample allocation not given. Sampling was performed 63 days after the first vaccine or placebo injection. Produced via immunoSEQ multiplex PCR; TCRdb's table is partial and in-frame only. The repertoire has 400,000 to 450,000 clones, roughly 88% of them found once; the top ten carry approximately 4.3%. Sequenced here: peripheral blood, sampled in a trial of Ad26.COV2.S vaccine versus placebo. The receptors stem from a person aged 18-65 years who received the Ad26.COV2.S COVID-19 vaccine or a placebo.

As to this clone: At the DNA level, this CDR3 is encoded by other sequences in the same sample as well. V usage is TRBV4-2 and J usage is TRBJ2-1, with 10 bases identical to TRBD2. The germline CDR1 and CDR2 sequences are LGHNA and YNFKEQ. V shed 4 bases, J shed 4 bases, and the junction held 4 bases outside the gene matches. The CDR3 is 15 amino acids. The CDR3 loop is CASSPGTSAYNEQFF. For the CDR3, the DNA is TGTGCCAGCAGCCCGGGGACTAGCGCTTACAATGAGCAGTTCTTC.

The rearrangement joins TRBV4-2 to TRBJ2-7; 8 positions match TRBD2. The CDR3 consists of 15 residues. V was clipped by 3 bases and J by 3 bases; unmatched bases: 7. The germline V gene encodes CDR1 LGHNA and CDR2 YNFKEQ. The CDR3 protein is CASSQGLESVYEQYF. The CDR3 DNA sequence: TGTGCCAGCAGCCAGGGACTAGAGTCCGTCTACGAGCAGTACTTC.

V usage is TRBV5-5 and J usage is TRBJ1-1; no firm D call. Trimming cost V 0 bases and J 1 base, with 10 bases left between them. The CDR3 has 15 amino acids. Looked up from germline, CDR1 is SGHKS and CDR2 is YYEKEE (reference sequence). In DNA, the CDR3 is TGTGCCAGCAGCTTGGACGGACGGACGAACACTGAAGCTTTCTTT. Amino acids: CASSLDGRTNTEAFF. The full variable domain, rest sourced from reference TRBV5-5 and TRBJ1-1, is DAGVTQSPTHLIKTRGQQVTLRCSPISGHKSVSWYQQVLGQGPQFIFQYYEKEERGRGNFPDRFSARQFPNYSSELNVNALLLGDSALYLCASSLDGRTNTEAFFGQGTRLTVV.

The V and J genes are TRBV18 and TRBJ1-4, with D hard to call. Trimming removed 0 bases at V and 0 bases at J, with 8 bases between. CDR3 length: 16 amino acids. Germline-derived CDR1 and CDR2 are KGHSH and LQKENI. CDR3: CASSPPGFATNEKLFF. The CDR3 DNA sequence: TGTGCCAGCTCACCACCGGGGTTTGCAACTAATGAAAAACTGTTTTTT.

J is TRBJ2-4 and V is TRBV5-1; unclear D gene. V was cut by 3 bases and J by 4 bases, with 11 bases left in between. Germline V lookup: CDR1 SGHRS, CDR2 YFSETQ. This CDR3 is 14 amino acids long. The CDR3 protein is CASSSEYAKNIQYF. CDR3 bases: TGCGCCAGCAGCTCTGAGTATGCTAAAAACATTCAGTACTTC.

This chain connects TRBV7-9 to TRBJ2-1; perhaps TRBD2 as D (6 bases). Trimming removed 6 bases at V and 3 bases at J, with 24 bases between. Germline CDR1 reads SEHNR; CDR2 reads FQNEAQ (reference sequence). This CDR3 spans 18 amino acids. The DNA for the CDR3 is TGTGCCAGCAGTCCCTACTTACGCGGGGACCGTAACTACAATGAGCAGTTCTTC. It yields the protein CASSPYLRGDRNYNEQFF.

Note on this clone: A read error may account for a junction end that differs from germline. V usage is TRBV7-7 and J usage is TRBJ2-3, with 7 bases that match TRBD2. This CDR3 has 17 amino acids. Germline V gives CDR1 SSHAT, CDR2 FNYEAQ (reference sequence). The CDR3 loop is CASSHRMREWNTDTQYF. The CDR3 DNA reads as TGTGCTAGCAGCCATCGAATGCGGGAGTGGAACACAGATACGCAGTATTTT.

The rearrangement joins TRBV10-3 to TRBJ1-1; 9 bases are shared with TRBD1. This CDR3 is 14 amino acids long. Looked up from germline, CDR1 is ENHRY and CDR2 is SYGVKD. The junction had 3 bases not matched to a gene; V was cut back by 6 bases and J by 1 base. The CDR3 DNA reads TGTGCCATCAGGGGGACAGGGAGGAACACTGAAGCTTTCTTT. It encodes CAIRGTGRNTEAFF.

This clone was detected only once. J is TRBJ2-7 and V is TRBV14; no firm D call. There are 13 residues in the CDR3. Per the germline V gene, CDR1 is SGHDN and CDR2 is FVKESK. Trimming cost V 1 base and J 6 bases, with 10 bases left between them. CDR3 DNA sequence: TGTGCCAGCAGCCAAGTTCGGAGTGGCGAGCAGTACTTC. Protein product: CASSQVRSGEQYF.

The chain recombines TRBV28 with TRBJ2-7; 7 bases agree with TRBD2. The germline CDR1 and CDR2 sequences are MDHEN and SYDVKM. The V gene end was trimmed by 5 bases and the J gene end by 5 bases; junction bases not matched to a gene: 6. The CDR3 length is 13 residues. The CDR3 loop is CASSRGRDNEQYF. The CDR3 DNA sequence: TGTGCCAGCAGTCGCGGGAGAGACAACGAGCAGTACTTC.

The chain combines TRBV21-1 with TRBJ1-4; the table names TRBD1, a call not compared with the DNA. TRBV21-1 counts as a pseudogene. The CDR3 runs 15 residues. CDR3 protein: CASSNIRKGVEKLFF. Here the CDR3 DNA reads TGTGCCAGCAGCAATATCAGGAAGGGGGTAGAAAAACTGTTTTTT.

This rearrangement joins TRBV28 to TRBJ1-6; the D is unclear. This CDR3 comprises 16 residues. V was cut by 1 base and J by 5 bases, with 12 bases left in between. CDR1 and CDR2 from the germline V gene are MDHEN and SYDVKM. CDR3 loop: CASSLYGRLDNSPLHF. The DNA for the CDR3 is TGTGCCAGCAGTTTATATGGACGGTTAGATAATTCACCCCTCCACTTT.

V usage is TRBV3-1 (or the pseudogene TRBV3-2) and J usage is TRBJ1-4; weak D call: TRBD1 (5 bases). V was pared by 0 bases and J by 8 bases, with 13 bases between. The CDR3 contains 15 residues. Looked up from germline, CDR1 is LGHDT and CDR2 is YNNKEL (reference sequence). CDR3 sequence reads: CASSQDQAGIEKLFF. CDR3 DNA: TGTGCCAGCAGCCAAGATCAGGCAGGGATAGAAAAACTGTTTTTT.

The chain joins TRBV27 to TRBJ1-5; D possibly corresponds to TRBD1 (5 bases). Germline assignment: CDR1 MNHEY and CDR2 SMNVEV (reference sequence). This CDR3 contains 13 residues. Trimming stripped 3 bases from V and 7 bases from J, with 10 bases between. The DNA of the CDR3 is TGTGCCAGCAGTTTTCGGGGGAGGCAGCCCCAGCATTTT. Residues: CASSFRGRQPQHF.

The chain is built from TRBV9 and TRBJ1-2; D unclear. The V and J ends lost 1 base and 6 bases respectively, with 19 bases between them. There are 16 residues in the CDR3. Per germline, CDR1 SGDLS and CDR2 YYNGEE. CDR3 sequence reads: CASSVSMSLAVHGYTF. The CDR3 bases are TGTGCCAGCAGCGTATCAATGTCCCTGGCAGTCCATGGCTACACCTTC.

This rearrangement joins TRBV28 to TRBJ2-7; 9 nucleotides match TRBD1. J gave up 6 bases and V 6 bases, and 15 bases lay outside the gene matches. CDR1 and CDR2 (germline): MDHEN, SYDVKM. The CDR3 totals 16 residues. CDR3 region: CASSIKQGAAKTEQYF. CDR3 coding DNA: TGTGCCAGCAGCATAAAACAGGGGGCTGCAAAAACCGAGCAGTACTTC.

This chain links TRBV2 with TRBJ2-3; 7 bases agree with TRBD2. Germline assignment: CDR1 SNHLY and CDR2 FYNNEI. J was trimmed by 6 bases and V by 6 bases; bases with no gene match: 12. CDR3 size: 15 residues. The DNA for the CDR3 is TGTGCCAGCAGCCCCGTGGTCGGGGGAGGGGATACGCAGTATTTT. It translates to CASSPVVGGGDTQYF.

The genes are TRBV4-3 and TRBJ2-2, with 11 nucleotides matching TRBD1. Germline V lookup: CDR1 LGHNA, CDR2 YSLEER. The CDR3 contains 15 residues. J was trimmed by 6 bases and V by 3 bases; bases with no gene match: 3. The chain's CDR3 is CASSQTGQGAGELFF. Here the CDR3 DNA reads TGCGCCAGCAGCCAGACGGGACAGGGGGCCGGGGAGCTGTTTTTT.